Following are 17 T cell receptor beta chains from one sample sequenced in a study of human T cells and chemical hapten exposure. Time point indicated: patch test 2, 6 weeks after DPC sensitization. The treatment is: therapeutic diphenylcyclopropenone sensitization with weekly scalp DPC. TCRdb called the RACE reads again in MiXCR, with one record for every CDR3 protein. The sample yields about 350,000 distinct CDR3 sequences, around 6% seen once. Material: whole blood, obtained in connection with sensitization to the hapten diphenylcyclopropenone (DPC). These receptors were collected from a woman aged 18-35 years with alopecia areata. Some clones in this sample may be carry-over from other donors' samples.

In this sample, this clonotype turned up many times. The V and J genes are TRBV12-3 or TRBV12-4 and TRBJ1-2; D possibly corresponds to TRBD1 (6 bases). Trimming removed 4 bases at V and 5 bases at J, with 11 bases between. This CDR3 is built from 13 residues. CDR3 amino acids: CASSSSGEYGYTF. The CDR3 DNA follows: TGTGCCAGCAGTTCATCAGGGGAGTATGGCTACACCTTC.

There are a few counts of this clonotype. The J gene is TRBJ1-5, the V gene TRBV28; possible D gene TRBD1, 5 bases. Germline V gives CDR1 MDHEN, CDR2 SYDVKM. V gave up 4 bases and J gave up 4 bases, with 8 bases separating them. The CDR3 loop spans 13 amino acids. CDR3 DNA: TGTGCCAGCAGTTGGACACTAAATCAGCCCCAGCATTTT. This codes for CASSWTLNQPQHF.

The gene calls are TRBV7-9 and TRBJ1-1; no firm D call. CDR1 is SEHNR and CDR2 is FQNEAQ in the germline V gene (reference sequence). This CDR3 contains 12 residues. Trimming took off 1 base at V and 8 bases at J, with 8 bases between the two ends. The CDR3 nucleotides read TGTGCCAGCAGCTTAGTTCAGTACGAAGCTTTCTTT. This codes for CASSLVQYEAFF.

At least ten counts were recorded for this clonotype. J is TRBJ1-1 and V is TRBV7-2, with no clear D. The CDR3 is made up of 11 amino acids. V lost 4 bases and J 5 bases, leaving 5 bases between the germline ends. Germline values: CDR1 SGHTA, CDR2 FQGNSA. The CDR3 sequence is CASSSETEAFF. In DNA form, the CDR3 reads TGTGCCAGCAGCTCCGAAACTGAAGCTTTCTTT.

Details on this clonotype: Lacking the conserved final phenylalanine or tryptophan, this CDR3 likely reflects a read error. The chain combines TRBV6-6 with TRBJ2-7; 12 bases are a match to TRBD2. Per germline, CDR1 MNHNY and CDR2 SVGAGI (reference sequence). The CDR3 extends over 16 amino acids. After removal of 5 bases from V and 2 bases from J, the junction contained 7 bases not matched to a gene. The CDR3: CASSPGLAGQTYEQYI. In nucleotides, the CDR3 is TGTGCCAGCAGTCCCGGACTAGCGGGGCAAACCTACGAGCAGTACATC.

This clonotype was detected a few times. The chain recombines TRBV6-2 or TRBV6-3 with TRBJ2-1, with D tentatively TRBD2 (7 bases). The length of the CDR3 is 16 residues. V was trimmed by 6 bases and J by 5 bases, leaving 20 bases between them. The germline gives CDR1 MNHEY, CDR2 SVGEGT. In DNA, the CDR3 is TGTGCCAGCAGCCCTTCCCGAGGGGGGGGTAACAATGAGCAGTTCTTC. It translates to CASSPSRGGGNNEQFF.

Only a few counts were recorded for this clonotype. The chain uses TRBV2 and TRBJ1-6; the D gene is possibly TRBD1 (5 bases). The CDR3 is 21 amino acids. Germline lookup yields CDR1 SNHLY and CDR2 FYNNEI. V gave up 6 bases and J gave up 0 bases, with 27 bases separating them. The CDR3 nucleotides are TGTGCCAGCAGCGCTTCCCTTTGGAGGGGAGGAACCAACTCCTATAATTCACCCCTCCACTTT. Protein product: CASSASLWRGGTNSYNSPLHF.

This clonotype was seen ten or more times. The V and J genes are TRBV6-1 and TRBJ1-1; 8 positions match TRBD1. Trimming removed 4 bases from V and 4 bases from J; junction bases left unmatched: 5. CDR1 is MNHNS, CDR2 SASEGT, per germline. The CDR3 contains 14 residues. In DNA form, the CDR3 reads TGTGCCAGCAGTGTCAGGGGGCGCGGCACTGAAGCTTTCTTT. Translation: CASSVRGRGTEAFF.

This chain connects TRBV20-1 to TRBJ2-3; 9 bases fit TRBD1. CDR1 and CDR2 from the germline V gene are DFQATT and SNEGSKA (reference sequence). V lost 4 bases and J lost 3; bases outside the gene matches: 8. This CDR3 comprises 15 residues. The CDR3 sequence: CSAITGTGITDTQYF. CDR3 sequence (DNA): TGCAGTGCTATCACCGGGACAGGGATTACAGATACGCAGTATTTT.

This clonotype was seen many times. This chain joins TRBV20-1 and TRBJ1-1; 8 nucleotides match TRBD1. CDR3 size: 15 residues. Germline assignment: CDR1 DFQATT and CDR2 SNEGSKA (reference sequence). V shed 0 bases, J shed 3 bases, and the junction held 6 bases outside the gene matches. Written as DNA, the CDR3 is TGCAGTGCTAGAGACAGGGGGCGATTACACACTGAAGCTTTCTTT. Its translation is CSARDRGRLHTEAFF.

This clonotype has just a few counts. The rearrangement links TRBV5-1 to TRBJ2-3; 11 bases are a match to TRBD2. J was trimmed by 2 bases and V by 8 bases; bases with no gene match: 4. This CDR3 is 14 amino acids long. The V gene's germline CDR1 is SGHRS and CDR2 YFSETQ. In DNA, the CDR3 is TGCGCCAGTGGGACTAGCGGCACCACAGATACGCAGTATTTT. Translation: CASGTSGTTDTQYF.

This clonotype was counted a few times. The chain couples TRBV21-1 to TRBJ2-1; TRBD1 is taken as the D call from the table, unchecked against the DNA. TRBV21-1 corresponds to a pseudogene. There are 15 residues in the CDR3. The CDR3 sequence: CASSKGRDRGNEQFF. The CDR3 nucleotides read TGTGCCAGCAGCAAAGGACGGGACAGGGGCAATGAGCAGTTCTTC.

This clonotype was counted a few times. The chain links TRBV12-3 or TRBV12-4 to TRBJ2-3; a weak D match, TRBD2 (6 bases). CDR3 length: 15 residues. Between the trimmed V and J ends, which lost 2 bases and 1 base, there was a span of 10 bases. The CDR3 DNA reads TGTGCCAGCAGTTTAACGGGGGTCCGCACAGATACGCAGTATTTT. The encoded protein is CASSLTGVRTDTQYF.

The rearrangement links TRBV3-1 to TRBJ2-7; no definite D call. Germline CDR1 and CDR2: LGHDT and YNNKEL (reference sequence). The ends were cut back, 0 bases at V and 6 bases at J, with 6 bases in the middle. The CDR3 spans 12 residues. CDR3 nucleotide sequence: TGTGCCAGCAGCCAAGATATTCGCGAGCAGTACTTC. This translates into CASSQDIREQYF.

In this sample, this clonotype turned up a few times. This sequence joins TRBV29-1 and TRBJ1-4; possible D gene TRBD1, 5 bases. The CDR3 extends over 13 amino acids. In germline, CDR1 is SQVTM, CDR2 ANQGSEA. Trimming pared 3 bases from V and 7 bases from J, leaving 12 bases between. The CDR3, as DNA: TGCAGCGTTGACACTGGGGCGGGTGAAAAACTGTTTTTT. This codes for CSVDTGAGEKLFF.

J is TRBJ2-7 and V is TRBV5-1; the match to TRBD1 covers 8 bases. Looked up from germline, CDR1 is SGHRS and CDR2 is YFSETQ. J was trimmed by 5 bases and V by 1 base; bases with no gene match: 14. The CDR3 totals 17 residues. The CDR3 DNA reads as TGCGCCAGCAGCTTGACCCCTGGGGCAGGGGGCTTCAACGAGCAGTACTTC. Amino acids: CASSLTPGAGGFNEQYF.

The chain carries TRBV3-1 and TRBJ1-2; 7 nucleotides match TRBD1. This CDR3 has 16 residues. Germline V gene lookup returns CDR1 LGHDT and CDR2 YNNKEL (reference sequence). V was pared by 4 bases and J by 8 bases, with 16 bases of the junction left unmatched. The CDR3 region is CASSPPRLQGWWGYTF. The CDR3 DNA sequence: TGTGCCAGCAGCCCCCCACGTTTACAGGGGTGGTGGGGCTACACCTTC.